One sample yielded the 24 T cell receptor beta chains listed below, sequenced in a study of cytomegalovirus exposure and HLA in healthy donors. A multiplex PCR was run with 60 Vbeta primers and 13 Jbeta primers. TCRdb keeps only in-frame clones here, not all; method: immunoSEQ multiplex PCR. The sample table includes 35,000 to 45,000 clones. Sequenced sample: PBMCs. The receptor source for this set is a male donor in good health and CMV-seronegative.

The chain employs TRBV19 and TRBJ1-5, with a tentative D call TRBD1 (5 bases). V was cut by 5 bases and J by 3 bases, with 11 bases left in between. This CDR3 comprises 14 residues. CDR1 LNHDA and CDR2 SQIVND come from the germline V gene (reference sequence). CDR3 DNA sequence: TGTGCCAGTAGTTTCTGGGGCCACAATCAGCCCCAGCATTTT. Translating it yields CASSFWGHNQPQHF.

The rearrangement joins TRBV10-3 to TRBJ1-1, with 7 nucleotides matching TRBD1. CDR1 ENHRY and CDR2 SYGVKD come from the germline V gene. V gave up 3 bases and J gave up 1 base; unmatched junction bases: 5. The CDR3 length is 15 residues. CDR3 region: CAISETGTANTEAFF. The CDR3 DNA sequence: TGTGCCATCAGTGAAACCGGGACAGCGAACACTGAAGCTTTCTTT.

The rearrangement joins TRBV19 to TRBJ2-7; tentatively, D is TRBD1 (6 bases). This CDR3 is 13 amino acids long. V was clipped by 9 bases and J by 0 bases, with 12 bases between them. Looked up from germline, CDR1 is LNHDA and CDR2 is SQIVND (reference sequence). The CDR3 loop reads CASSGTLSYEQYF. The CDR3 region has the DNA TGTGCCAGCTCCGGGACACTCTCCTACGAGCAGTACTTC.

The V and J genes are TRBV18 and TRBJ2-5, with D uncertain. The length of the CDR3 is 14 residues. Germline V gene sequence: CDR1 KGHSH, CDR2 LQKENI. Between the trimmed V and J ends, which lost 3 bases and 1 base, there was a span of 9 bases. The CDR3 sequence is CASSPRQIQETQYF. The CDR3 DNA reads as TGTGCCAGCTCACCGAGACAAATCCAAGAGACCCAGTACTTC.

The chain joins TRBV19 to TRBJ1-2; TRBD1 might be the D (5 bases). The CDR3 sequence is 15 residues long. The germline gives CDR1 LNHDA, CDR2 SQIVND (reference sequence). The ends were cut back, 7 bases at V and 0 bases at J, with 15 bases in the middle. In DNA form, the CDR3 reads TGTGCCAGTACGGAATTCAGGGAAGCTAACTATGGCTACACCTTC. This sequence encodes CASTEFREANYGYTF.

The chain joins TRBV19 to TRBJ2-1; no definite D call. This CDR3 has 15 amino acids. Germline CDR1 and CDR2: LNHDA and SQIVND (reference sequence). The V end lost 4 bases, the J end lost 8 bases, and 18 bases lay between the germline ends. CDR3 sequence: CASSTTIQPVDEQFF. The CDR3 coding sequence is TGTGCCAGTAGTACCACTATCCAACCAGTCGATGAGCAGTTCTTC.

V usage is TRBV6-5 and J usage is TRBJ2-5; D gene unclear. V was clipped by 6 bases and J by 0 bases, with 11 bases between them. The germline V gene has CDR1 MNHEY and CDR2 SVGAGI. The CDR3 length is 14 residues. CDR3 protein: CASSIQEYQETQYF. Written as DNA, the CDR3 is TGTGCCAGCAGCATACAAGAATACCAAGAGACCCAGTACTTC.

This chain joins TRBV18 and TRBJ2-1; D gene unclear. CDR1 is KGHSH and CDR2 is LQKENI in the germline V gene. Deletions cut 1 base from V and 7 bases from J, with 14 bases between. The CDR3 is made up of 15 amino acids. Written as DNA, the CDR3 is TGTGCCAGCTCACCACTGGAATGGGCTGGGAATGAGCAGTTCTTC. Translated, it gives CASSPLEWAGNEQFF.

The CDR3 loop reads CASSLTGRTNEKLFF. The DNA for the CDR3 is TGCGCCAGCAGCTTGACGGGGAGAACTAATGAAAAACTGTTTTTT. This chain connects TRBV5-1 to TRBJ1-4; D is unclear. Germline V gene sequence: CDR1 SGHRS, CDR2 YFSETQ. V was trimmed by 1 base and J by 1 base, leaving 8 bases between them. The CDR3 has 15 residues. The entire variable domain, with the rest obtained from reference TRBV5-1 and TRBJ1-4, is as follows: KAGVTQTPRYLIKTRGQQVTLSCSPISGHRSVSWYQQTPGQGLQFLFEYFSETQRNKGNFPGRFSGRQFSNSRSEMNVSTLELGDSALYLCASSLTGRTNEKLFFGSGTQLSVL.

This chain links TRBV7-9 with TRBJ2-7, with a possible D match to TRBD2 (6 bases). The CDR3 totals 14 residues. The germline V gene encodes CDR1 SEHNR and CDR2 FQNEAQ (reference sequence). The V and J ends lost 0 bases and 5 bases respectively, with 11 bases between them. CDR3 sequence: CASSLAKEGNEQYF. The CDR3 nucleotides are TGTGCCAGCAGCTTAGCGAAGGAGGGGAACGAGCAGTACTTC.

V and J are TRBV29-1 and TRBJ2-3; 12 bases line up with TRBD2. V trimming: 0 bases; J trimming: 6 bases; junction bases outside the gene matches: 10. The germline gives CDR1 SQVTM, CDR2 ANQGSEA. The CDR3 is 17 residues long. Written as DNA, the CDR3 is TGCAGCGTTGAAGATCTGTCTAGCGGGGGGGCCGGGGATACGCAGTATTTT. Translating gives CSVEDLSSGGAGDTQYF.

About this clone itself: At one end, the junction sequence differs from germline, possibly due to a read error. The chain uses TRBV18 and TRBJ2-7, with D uncertain. Germline loops: CDR1 KGHSH, CDR2 LQKENI. The CDR3 covers 11 residues. The CDR3 region has the DNA TGTGCCAGCTCATCACCAGGCGAGCGGTACTTC. Its protein product is CASSSPGERYF.

The chain is built from TRBV5-6 and TRBJ2-7; D unclear. Trimming took 4 bases from V and 6 from J, leaving 11 bases between them. CDR3 length: 12 amino acids. Germline V lookup: CDR1 SGHDT, CDR2 YYEEEE. This chain's CDR3 is CASSPLGREQYF. The CDR3 DNA sequence: TGTGCCAGCAGCCCACTTGGGCGCGAGCAGTACTTC.

The CDR3 region is CASSLFGGDYGYTF. The CDR3 DNA is TGTGCCAGCAGCTTATTCGGAGGCGACTATGGCTACACCTTC. V gene TRBV11-2 combines with J gene TRBJ1-2; D remains unclear. V lost 2 bases and J 3 bases, leaving 10 bases between the germline ends. The germline gives CDR1 SGHAT, CDR2 FQNNGV. The CDR3 loop spans 14 amino acids.

The CDR3 nucleotides are TGTGCCAGCAGGGTTGTCGCGGACACTGGCGACATTCAGTACTTC. Amino acid sequence: CASRVVADTGDIQYF. The chain combines TRBV2 with TRBJ2-4, with D possibly TRBD1 on 5 matching bases. Germline CDR1 SNHLY, CDR2 FYNNEI. CDR3 length: 15 amino acids. V was shortened by 6 bases and J by 8 bases, with 20 bases between the two germline ends.

The chain links TRBV18 to TRBJ1-4; a possible D gene is TRBD1 (5 bases). Germline CDR1 is KGHSH and CDR2 is LQKENI. This CDR3 contains 14 residues. Trimming pared 3 bases from V and 5 bases from J, leaving 10 bases between. CDR3 sequence: CASSPDRGNEKLFF. CDR3 bases: TGTGCCAGCTCACCGGATAGGGGAAATGAAAAACTGTTTTTT. Full variable domain (missing parts from reference TRBV18 and TRBJ1-4): NAGVMQNPRHLVRRRGQEARLRCSPMKGHSHVYWYRQLPEEGLKFMVYLQKENIIDESGMPKERFSAEFPKEGPSILRIQQVVRGDSAAYFCASSPDRGNEKLFFGSGTQLSVL.

The rearrangement uses TRBV19 and TRBJ2-1; TRBD1 aligns across 9 bases. The CDR3 covers 14 residues. Trimming cost V 5 bases and J 9 bases; bases outside gene matches: 8. The germline gives CDR1 LNHDA, CDR2 SQIVND (reference sequence). CDR3 in DNA: TGTGCCAGTAGTCCGTGGGACAGGGTCGGTGAGCAGTTCTTC. Its protein product is CASSPWDRVGEQFF.

The CDR3 here is CASKEPRDTQYF. In nucleotides, the CDR3 is TGTGCCAGCAAGGAACCTAGAGATACGCAGTATTTT. The chain couples TRBV28 to TRBJ2-3; D remains unclear. This CDR3 is built from 12 residues. CDR1 is MDHEN, CDR2 SYDVKM, per germline. Trimming took 7 bases from V and 5 from J, leaving 10 bases between them.

The gene calls are TRBV18 and TRBJ2-7; D is perhaps TRBD2 (5 bases). Trimming stripped 11 bases from V and 0 bases from J, with 29 bases between. This CDR3 region has 18 residues. Germline-derived CDR1 and CDR2 are KGHSH and LQKENI. The CDR3 loop reads CAPSHRGLGWQSSYEQYF. Written as DNA, the CDR3 is TGTGCCCCCTCCCACCGCGGACTTGGGTGGCAGAGCTCCTACGAGCAGTACTTC.

The chain has TRBV7-9 and TRBJ2-3, with TRBD2 matching 11 bases. This CDR3 is 16 amino acids long. Germline CDR1 is SEHNR and CDR2 is FQNEAQ (reference sequence). V was pared by 4 bases and J by 5 bases, with 8 bases of the junction left unmatched. DNA of the CDR3: TGTGCCAGCAGCTCCCCTCTTAGCGGGGGGGTAGATACGCAGTATTTT. Translation: CASSSPLSGGVDTQYF. Drawing the rest from reference TRBV7-9 and TRBJ2-3, the complete variable domain is DTGVSQNPRHKITKRGQNVTFRCDPISEHNRLYWYRQTLGQGPEFLTYFQNEAQLEKSRLLSDRFSAERPKGSFSTLEIQRTEQGDSAMYLCASSSPLSGGVDTQYFGPGTRLTVL.

This chain uses TRBV2 with TRBJ2-1, with TRBD2 matching 11 bases. Germline V lookup: CDR1 SNHLY, CDR2 FYNNEI. The CDR3 is 14 residues long. Losses at the gene ends were 5 bases for V and 6 bases for J; bases not matched to a gene: 3. The CDR3 sequence is CASSLAGGRNEQFF. The DNA for the CDR3 is TGTGCCAGCAGTCTAGCGGGGGGCCGCAATGAGCAGTTCTTC.

The rearrangement uses TRBV5-1 and TRBJ2-1, with TRBD2 matching 7 bases. Germline CDR1 is SGHRS and CDR2 is YFSETQ. This CDR3 is 17 amino acids long. V shed 4 bases, J shed 2 bases, and the junction held 12 bases outside the gene matches. The CDR3 DNA follows: TGCGCCAGCAGCCAACGCCCTAGCGGACCAGCCTACAATGAGCAGTTCTTC. Its protein product is CASSQRPSGPAYNEQFF.

The chain has TRBV15 and TRBJ1-6; 7 nucleotides match TRBD1. The ends lost 2 bases at V and 6 bases at J; junction bases unmatched: 13. The CDR3 sequence is 18 residues long. Germline values: CDR1 LNHNV, CDR2 YYDKDF (reference sequence). This CDR3 is CATSRYSGGSDANSPLHF. Written as DNA, the CDR3 is TGTGCCACCAGCAGATATTCAGGGGGTTCTGATGCTAATTCACCCCTCCACTTT. Full variable domain (rest looked up from reference TRBV15 and TRBJ1-6): DAMVIQNPRYQVTQFGKPVTLSCSQTLNHNVMYWYQQKSSQAPKLLFHYYDKDFNNEADTPDNFQSRRPNTSFCFLDIRSPGLGDTAMYLCATSRYSGGSDANSPLHFGNGTRLTVT.

The chain links TRBV5-8 to TRBJ1-1, with D possibly matching TRBD1 (5 bases). The CDR3 loop spans 14 amino acids. Germline V gene lookup returns CDR1 SGHTS and CDR2 YDEGEE. V was clipped by 0 bases and J by 5 bases, with 11 bases between them. In DNA form, the CDR3 reads TGTGCCAGCAGCTTGGAAATGGGGCGGACTGAAGCTTTCTTT. It is translated as CASSLEMGRTEAFF.